One and the same sample provided the 30 T cell receptor beta chains below, sequenced in a study of blood T cells in healthy people across ages. Primed by a sample-barcoded 5' primer and a J-beta primer mix, a second PCR proceeded for roughly 6 to 12 cycles. TCRdb recomputed calls from the 5' RACE reads with MiXCR, one row per CDR3 protein. The table records hundreds of thousands of distinct CDR3 sequences, just under 25% of them present only once. A further study also used this sample, focusing on T cells of mothers and their children.

The specimen sequenced was blood. These receptors were taken from a boy aged 5-17 years in good health.

CDR3 nucleotides: TGTGCCAGCAGCTACGACAGAGACACTGAAGCTTTCTTT. Amino acids: CASSYDRDTEAFF. V gene TRBV7-3 combines with J gene TRBJ1-1, with D perhaps matching TRBD1 (5 bases). The germline V and J ends were trimmed by 4 bases and 3 bases, with 9 bases remaining between them. The CDR3 has 13 amino acids. CDR1 is SGHTA and CDR2 is FQGTGA in the germline V gene.

In DNA, the CDR3 is TGTGCCACCAAAGGGGCAGGGGACAATGAGCAGTTCTTC. It specifies CATKGAGDNEQFF. The gene calls are TRBV24-1 and TRBJ2-1; a possible D gene is TRBD1 (6 bases). The CDR3 loop spans 13 amino acids. V lost 8 bases and J lost 5, with 12 bases in between. The germline V gene has CDR1 KGHDR and CDR2 SFDVKD.

This clonotype was counted a few times. The genes are TRBV25-1 and TRBJ1-1; 7 bases match TRBD1. Trimming cost V 6 bases and J 6 bases; bases outside gene matches: 7. This CDR3 region has 13 residues. The germline V gene has CDR1 MGHDK and CDR2 SYGVNS. DNA for the CDR3: TGTGCCAGCAGGCAAACAGGGGTGCCTGAAGCTTTCTTT. Translated, it gives CASRQTGVPEAFF.

This clonotype was observed a few times. The V gene is TRBV20-1, the J gene TRBJ1-2; D possibly corresponds to TRBD1 (5 bases). Trimming removed 6 bases from V and 4 bases from J, with 12 bases in between. The CDR3 is made up of 12 amino acids. Germline V CDR1 and CDR2: DFQATT, SNEGSKA (reference sequence). In DNA form, the CDR3 reads TGCAGTGCCAACGACAGACTCTATGGCTACACCTTC. Protein sequence: CSANDRLYGYTF.

This clonotype was seen a few times. The chain combines TRBV7-8 with TRBJ1-2; 7 bases are shared with TRBD1. The CDR3 is 12 residues long. Germline V gene lookup returns CDR1 SGHVS and CDR2 FQNEAQ. The trim removed 5 bases at V and 10 bases at J, leaving 7 bases unmatched. As DNA, the CDR3 is TGTGCCAGCAGCCCCCAGGGGGGAATCTACACCTTC. Translating gives CASSPQGGIYTF.

This chain uses TRBV4-1 with TRBJ2-1, with TRBD2 matching 10 bases. This CDR3 is 17 amino acids long. Trimming removed 1 base from V and 2 bases from J; junction bases left unmatched: 5. Germline assignment: CDR1 MGHRA and CDR2 YSYEKL. The DNA for the CDR3 is TGCGCCAGCAGCCAAGTTCCTACTAGCGGGGCCTACAATGAGCAGTTCTTC. This sequence encodes CASSQVPTSGAYNEQFF.

V and J are TRBV20-1 and TRBJ2-6; 7 positions agree with TRBD1. This CDR3 is built from 17 residues. Trimming at V came to 3 bases and at J to 0 bases, leaving 8 bases not matched to a gene. CDR1 is DFQATT and CDR2 is SNEGSKA in the germline V gene (reference sequence). Here the CDR3 reads CSASPGTAPSGANVLTF. The CDR3 DNA sequence: TGCAGTGCTAGTCCCGGGACAGCCCCCTCTGGGGCCAACGTCCTGACTTTC.

This clonotype was detected only a few times. The rearrangement joins TRBV27 to TRBJ2-7; 15 bases line up with TRBD2. Germline V gives CDR1 MNHEY, CDR2 SMNVEV (reference sequence). V gave up 5 bases and J gave up 4 bases; unmatched junction bases: 3. The CDR3 runs to 15 residues. CDR3 loop: CASSPGTSGRYEQYF. The CDR3 nucleotides are TGTGCCAGCAGTCCTGGGACTAGCGGGAGGTACGAGCAGTACTTC.

This chain connects TRBV6-1 to TRBJ2-5, with D possibly TRBD2 on 6 matching bases. The J call may be in error: the DNA end matches TRBJ2-1 better. This CDR3 spans 15 amino acids. Germline V gene lookup returns CDR1 MNHNS and CDR2 SASEGT. CDR3 in amino acids: CASSDPGLPEDEQFF. CDR3 DNA: TGTGCCAGCAGTGATCCAGGACTACCCGAAGATGAGCAGTTCTTC.

There are a few counts of this clonotype. The gene calls are TRBV6-2 or TRBV6-3 and TRBJ2-1, with a weak D call TRBD1 (7 bases). Trimming removed 7 bases from V and 0 bases from J, with 10 bases in between. The CDR3 has 14 amino acids. Germline CDR1 MNHEY, CDR2 SVGEGT. Here the CDR3 DNA reads TGTGCCAGCACCCAGGGGGGCTCCTACAATGAGCAGTTCTTC. Translating gives CASTQGGSYNEQFF.

The CDR3 loop is CSATTSGGPVFNEQFF. CDR3 DNA sequence: TGCAGTGCGACGACTAGCGGGGGGCCTGTGTTCAATGAGCAGTTCTTC. J is TRBJ2-5 and V is TRBV20-1, with 13 bases matching TRBD2. The last part of the DNA fits TRBJ2-1 better; the J call may be wrong. Germline CDR1 reads DFQATT; CDR2 reads SNEGSKA (reference sequence). This CDR3 is 16 amino acids long.

The rearrangement links TRBV3-1 to TRBJ2-3; possibly TRBD2 for D (7 bases). CDR3 length equals 16 residues. Trimming cost V 3 bases and J 4 bases, with 17 bases left between them. Germline-derived CDR1 and CDR2 are LGHDT and YNNKEL (reference sequence). The chain's CDR3 is CASSHGPRGGPDTQYF. In DNA, the CDR3 is TGTGCCAGCAGCCATGGACCCCGCGGGGGCCCAGATACGCAGTATTTT.

This clonotype was picked up a small number of times. The chain uses TRBV3-1 and TRBJ2-5; D not certain. With the DNA end fitting TRBJ2-1 better, the J assignment may be wrong. The CDR3 extends over 12 amino acids. Germline CDR1 is LGHDT and CDR2 is YNNKEL (reference sequence). The CDR3 bases are TGTGCCAGCAGCGAACTCGGAGATGAGCAGTTCTTC. Residues: CASSELGDEQFF.

The rearrangement uses TRBV5-1 and TRBJ2-1, with 12 bases that match TRBD2. The CDR3 extends over 16 amino acids. V trimming: 4 bases; J trimming: 7 bases; junction bases outside the gene matches: 9. Germline values: CDR1 SGHRS, CDR2 YFSETQ. In DNA, the CDR3 is TGCGCCAGCAGCCAAACGACTAGCGGGAGAATTAATGAGCAGTTCTTC. Translating it yields CASSQTTSGRINEQFF.

This clonotype was counted between two and nine times. CDR3 bases: TGCGCCAGCAGCCCACAGGGGTATAACACCGGGGAGCTGTTTTTT. Translation gives CASSPQGYNTGELFF. The rearrangement uses TRBV5-1 and TRBJ2-2; TRBD1 agrees at 7 bases. V lost 4 bases to trimming and J lost 2 bases; unmatched junction nucleotides: 5. The CDR3 covers 15 residues. Germline V gene sequence: CDR1 SGHRS, CDR2 YFSETQ.

The rearrangement links TRBV20-1 to TRBJ1-6; unclear D gene. Per the germline V gene, CDR1 is DFQATT and CDR2 is SNEGSKA (reference sequence). With 1 base removed from V and 3 bases from J, the gap between germline ends came to 7 bases. CDR3 length: 14 residues. CDR3: CSARAQSYNSPLHF. In nucleotides, the CDR3 is TGCAGTGCTAGAGCTCAGAGCTATAATTCACCCCTCCACTTT.

Turning to this clonotype: Relative to the germline gene, one junction end is altered; a read error may explain this. The chain combines TRBV4-1 with TRBJ2-5; 8 bases line up with TRBD1. This CDR3 has 17 residues. Germline loops: CDR1 MGHRA, CDR2 YSYEKL. The CDR3 protein is CASSQIPTGQGKGEQCF. The CDR3 region has the DNA TGCGCCAGCAGCCAAATCCCTACAGGACAGGGTAAGGGCGAGCAGTGCTTC.

For this clonotype: Sequence at one end of the junction differs from germline and may be a read error. The chain carries TRBV2 and TRBJ2-5; maybe TRBD1 (5 bases). The DNA end lines up better with TRBJ2-7; the J call may be wrong. Germline V gives CDR1 SNHLY, CDR2 FYNNEI. CDR3 length: 12 amino acids. As DNA, the CDR3 is TGTGCCGGCAGGGATCGTACTTACGAGCAGTACTTC. Translation: CAGRDRTYEQYF.

This clonotype was detected only a few times. The V call is TRBV28, the J call TRBJ1-5; D unclear. Germline V lookup: CDR1 MDHEN, CDR2 SYDVKM. V lost 2 bases, J lost 7 bases, and 12 bases lay in between. The CDR3 consists of 14 residues. CDR3 bases: TGTGCCAGCAGTTTACCCCAGGTCCAGCAGCCCCAGCATTTT. It yields the protein CASSLPQVQQPQHF.

This clonotype was counted a few times. V is TRBV29-1 and J is TRBJ1-2, with D possibly TRBD1 on 5 matching bases. Trimming removed 5 bases from V and 3 bases from J, with 10 bases in between. The CDR3 extends over 12 amino acids. Germline lookup yields CDR1 SQVTM and CDR2 ANQGSEA. CDR3 region: CSVTPGDYGYTF. The CDR3 DNA reads TGCAGCGTTACCCCGGGGGACTATGGCTACACCTTC.

The V and J genes are TRBV6-2 or TRBV6-3 and TRBJ2-7; D possibly matches TRBD1 or TRBD2 (6 bases each). From germline, CDR1 is MNHEY and CDR2 SVGEGT. V gave up 6 bases and J gave up 3 bases, with 15 bases separating them. The CDR3 contains 14 residues. This CDR3 is CASSPWRGDYEQYF. CDR3 DNA sequence: TGTGCCAGCAGCCCTTGGAGGGGGGACTACGAGCAGTACTTC.

V usage is TRBV13 and J usage is TRBJ2-4; D is ambiguous. V was clipped by 1 base and J by 3 bases, with 10 bases between them. The CDR3 has 15 amino acids. Germline CDR1 is PRHDT and CDR2 is FYEKMQ (reference sequence). CDR3 loop: CASSLAGQVKNIQYF. The CDR3 DNA reads TGTGCCAGCAGCTTAGCAGGCCAGGTCAAAAACATTCAGTACTTC.

This clonotype was observed once. The chain employs TRBV5-1 and TRBJ1-4, with no clear D. CDR1 is SGHRS, CDR2 YFSETQ, per germline. CDR3 length: 14 amino acids. V lost 2 bases to trimming and J lost 3 bases, with 8 bases between them. DNA for the CDR3: TGCGCCAGCAGCTTCTCGGGATCTAATGAAAAACTGTTTTTT. Its protein is CASSFSGSNEKLFF.

The table lists this clonotype with a few counts. V usage is TRBV27 and J usage is TRBJ2-1, with D possibly TRBD1 on 6 matching bases. With 7 bases removed from V and 5 bases from J, the gap between germline ends came to 12 bases. The length of the CDR3 is 13 residues. Looked up from germline, CDR1 is MNHEY and CDR2 is SMNVEV (reference sequence). This chain's CDR3 is CASMGQTNNEQFF. Here the CDR3 DNA reads TGTGCCAGCATGGGACAAACAAACAATGAGCAGTTCTTC.

The chain couples TRBV5-5 to TRBJ2-2; D gene unclear. This CDR3 region has 15 residues. CDR1 SGHKS and CDR2 YYEKEE come from the germline V gene (reference sequence). Trimming shortened V by 1 base and J by 1 base, and 8 bases separated the two germline ends. In nucleotides, the CDR3 is TGTGCCAGCAGCTTGTCCAGAGAGAACACCGGGGAGCTGTTTTTT. It encodes CASSLSRENTGELFF. Supplemented by reference TRBV5-5 and TRBJ2-2, the full variable domain reads DAGVTQSPTHLIKTRGQQVTLRCSPISGHKSVSWYQQVLGQGPQFIFQYYEKEERGRGNFPDRFSARQFPNYSSELNVNALLLGDSALYLCASSLSRENTGELFFGEGSRLTVL.

This clonotype appeared a few times. The J gene is TRBJ2-5, the V gene TRBV24-1, with 11 bases that match TRBD2. Germline CDR1 is KGHDR and CDR2 is SFDVKD. The CDR3 length is 15 residues. The V gene end was trimmed by 4 bases and the J gene end by 5 bases; junction bases not matched to a gene: 5. As DNA, the CDR3 is TGTGCCACCAGTGACCTGGGACTAGCGGTGGAGACCCAGTACTTC. It specifies CATSDLGLAVETQYF.

The table lists this clonotype with a few counts. The chain combines TRBV3-1 with TRBJ2-2; D is undetermined. With 0 bases removed from V and 0 bases from J, the gap between germline ends came to 11 bases. Germline V CDR1 and CDR2: LGHDT, YNNKEL (reference sequence). CDR3 length equals 17 residues. The CDR3 DNA is TGTGCCAGCAGCCAAGATTGGGCAGGAACGAACACCGGGGAGCTGTTTTTT. This translates into CASSQDWAGTNTGELFF.

V usage is TRBV7-3 and J usage is TRBJ1-2; D is perhaps TRBD1 (6 bases). Trimming removed 1 base from V and 4 bases from J, with 16 bases in between. The CDR3 length is 16 residues. In germline, CDR1 is SGHTA, CDR2 FQGTGA. Written as DNA, the CDR3 is TGTGCCAGCAGCTTAAATGGGAAGACAGGACTCTATGGCTACACCTTC. Protein product: CASSLNGKTGLYGYTF.

The V gene is TRBV12-3 or TRBV12-4, the J gene TRBJ2-2; no firm D call. The CDR3 loop spans 17 amino acids. The ends were cut back, 0 bases at V and 2 bases at J, with 13 bases in the middle. CDR3 protein: CASSLARPALNTGELFF. The DNA for the CDR3 is TGTGCCAGCAGTTTAGCTCGCCCCGCCCTTAACACCGGGGAGCTGTTTTTT.

The chain joins TRBV29-1 to TRBJ2-7; D gene ambiguous. This CDR3 contains 13 residues. Germline V gene lookup returns CDR1 SQVTM and CDR2 ANQGSEA. Between the trimmed V and J ends, which lost 7 bases and 3 bases, there was a span of 16 bases. The CDR3 nucleotides are TGCAGCGCCGTGACTGGACCTGTCTACGAGCAGTACTTC. It codes for CSAVTGPVYEQYF.